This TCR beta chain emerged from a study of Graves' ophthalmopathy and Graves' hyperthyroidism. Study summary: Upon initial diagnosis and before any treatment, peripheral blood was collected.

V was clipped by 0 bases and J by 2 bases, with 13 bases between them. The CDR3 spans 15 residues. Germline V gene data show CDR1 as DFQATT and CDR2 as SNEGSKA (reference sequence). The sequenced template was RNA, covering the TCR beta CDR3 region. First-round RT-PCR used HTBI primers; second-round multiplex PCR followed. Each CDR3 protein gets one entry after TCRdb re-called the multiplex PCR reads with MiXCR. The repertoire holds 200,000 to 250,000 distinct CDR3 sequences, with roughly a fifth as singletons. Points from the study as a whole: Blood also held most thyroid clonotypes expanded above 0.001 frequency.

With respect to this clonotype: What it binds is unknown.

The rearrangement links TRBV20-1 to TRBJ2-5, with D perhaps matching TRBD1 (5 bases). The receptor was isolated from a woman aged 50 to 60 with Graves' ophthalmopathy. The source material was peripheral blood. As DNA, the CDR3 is TGCAGTGCTAGAGAAGGAATGGCAGGGCAAGAGACCCAGTACTTC. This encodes CSAREGMAGQETQYF.